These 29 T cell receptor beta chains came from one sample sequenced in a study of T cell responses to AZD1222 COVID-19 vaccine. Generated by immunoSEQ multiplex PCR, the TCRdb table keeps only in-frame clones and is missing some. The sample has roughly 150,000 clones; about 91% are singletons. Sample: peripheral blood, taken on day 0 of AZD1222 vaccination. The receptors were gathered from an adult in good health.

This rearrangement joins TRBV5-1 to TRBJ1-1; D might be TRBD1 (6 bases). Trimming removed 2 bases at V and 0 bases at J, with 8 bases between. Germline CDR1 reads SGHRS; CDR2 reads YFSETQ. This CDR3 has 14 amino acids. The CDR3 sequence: CASSLQGVNTEAFF. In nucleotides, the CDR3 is TGCGCCAGCAGCTTACAGGGTGTGAACACTGAAGCTTTCTTT.

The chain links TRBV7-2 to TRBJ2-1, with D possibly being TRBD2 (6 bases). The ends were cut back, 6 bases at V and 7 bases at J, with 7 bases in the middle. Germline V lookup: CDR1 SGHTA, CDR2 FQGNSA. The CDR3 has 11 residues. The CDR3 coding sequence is TGTGCCAGCAGACGGGGGAATGAGCAGTTCTTC. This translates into CASRRGNEQFF.

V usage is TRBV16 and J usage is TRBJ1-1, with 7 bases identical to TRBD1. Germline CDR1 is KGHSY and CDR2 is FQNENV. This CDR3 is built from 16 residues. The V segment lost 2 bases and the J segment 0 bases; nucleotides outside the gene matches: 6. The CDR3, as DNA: TGTGCCAGCAGCCAAGGACAGGCAGACCTGAACACTGAAGCTTTCTTT. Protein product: CASSQGQADLNTEAFF.

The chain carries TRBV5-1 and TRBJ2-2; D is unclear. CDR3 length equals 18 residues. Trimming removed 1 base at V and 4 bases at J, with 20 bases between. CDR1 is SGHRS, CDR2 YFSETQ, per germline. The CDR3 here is CASSLFVIPPRATGELFF. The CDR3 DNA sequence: TGCGCCAGCAGCTTGTTTGTCATTCCCCCTAGGGCCACCGGGGAGCTGTTTTTT.

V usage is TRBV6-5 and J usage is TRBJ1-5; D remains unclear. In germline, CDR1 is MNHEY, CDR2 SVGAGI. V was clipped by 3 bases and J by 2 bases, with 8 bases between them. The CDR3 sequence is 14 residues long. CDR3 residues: CASSYAGGNQPQHF. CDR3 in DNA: TGTGCCAGCAGTTATGCAGGTGGCAATCAGCCCCAGCATTTT.

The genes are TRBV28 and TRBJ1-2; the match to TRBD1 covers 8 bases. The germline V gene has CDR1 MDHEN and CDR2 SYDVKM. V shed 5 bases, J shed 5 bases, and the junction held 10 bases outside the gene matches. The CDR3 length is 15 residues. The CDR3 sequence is CASSTQGARRYGYTF. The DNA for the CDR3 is TGTGCCAGCAGTACTCAGGGGGCGAGGCGGTATGGCTACACCTTC.

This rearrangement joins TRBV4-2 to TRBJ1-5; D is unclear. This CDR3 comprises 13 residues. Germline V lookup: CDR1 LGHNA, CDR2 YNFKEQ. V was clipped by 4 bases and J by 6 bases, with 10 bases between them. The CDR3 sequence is CASSPWVRQPQHF. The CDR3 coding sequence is TGTGCCAGCAGCCCCTGGGTGCGTCAGCCCCAGCATTTT.

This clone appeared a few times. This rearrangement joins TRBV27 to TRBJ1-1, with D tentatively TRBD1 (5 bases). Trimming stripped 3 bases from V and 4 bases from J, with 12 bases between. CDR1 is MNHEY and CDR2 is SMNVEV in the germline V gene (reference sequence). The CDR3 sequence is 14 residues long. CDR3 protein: CASSFRDLGTEAFF. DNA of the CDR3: TGTGCCAGCAGTTTCAGGGATCTAGGCACTGAAGCTTTCTTT.

The CDR3 is CASGLSGRRRNTEAFF. The CDR3 nucleotides read TGTGCCAGTGGCCTTTCGGGACGTCGGCGGAACACTGAAGCTTTCTTT. This chain joins TRBV19 and TRBJ1-1; possible D gene TRBD1, 5 bases. The CDR3 runs 16 residues. The V gene lost 8 bases and the J gene lost 1 base, with 20 bases spanning the gap. Per the germline V gene, CDR1 is LNHDA and CDR2 is SQIVND (reference sequence). The whole variable domain, filled in from reference TRBV19 and TRBJ1-1, reads DGGITQSPKYLFRKEGQNVTLSCEQNLNHDAMYWYRQDPGQGLRLIYYSQIVNDFQKGDIAEGYSVSREKKESFPLTVTSAQKNPTAFYLCASGLSGRRRNTEAFFGQGTRLTVV.

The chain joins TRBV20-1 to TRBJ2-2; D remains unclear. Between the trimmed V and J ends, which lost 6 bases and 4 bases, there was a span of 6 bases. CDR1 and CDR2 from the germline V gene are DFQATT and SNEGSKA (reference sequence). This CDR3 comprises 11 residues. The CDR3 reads CSARRTGELFF. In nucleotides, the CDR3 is TGCAGTGCGAGACGCACCGGGGAGCTGTTTTTT.

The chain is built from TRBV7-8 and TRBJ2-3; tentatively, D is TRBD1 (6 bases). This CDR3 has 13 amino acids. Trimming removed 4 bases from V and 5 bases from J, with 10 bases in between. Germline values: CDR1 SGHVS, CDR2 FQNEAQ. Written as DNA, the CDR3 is TGTGCCAGCAGCTCCAGGGGCCGAGATACGCAGTATTTT. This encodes CASSSRGRDTQYF.

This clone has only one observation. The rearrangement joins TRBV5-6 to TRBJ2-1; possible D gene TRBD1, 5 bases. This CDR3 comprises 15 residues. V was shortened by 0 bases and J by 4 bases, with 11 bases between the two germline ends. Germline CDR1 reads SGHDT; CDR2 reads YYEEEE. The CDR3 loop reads CASSLGQQPYNEQFF. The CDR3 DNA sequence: TGTGCCAGCAGCTTGGGACAGCAGCCTTACAATGAGCAGTTCTTC.

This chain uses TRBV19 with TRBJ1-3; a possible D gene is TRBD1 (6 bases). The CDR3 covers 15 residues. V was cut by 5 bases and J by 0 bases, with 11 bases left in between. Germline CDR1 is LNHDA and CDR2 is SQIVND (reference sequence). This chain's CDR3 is CASSSTGSSGNTIYF. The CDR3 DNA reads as TGTGCCAGTAGTTCAACAGGGTCCTCTGGAAACACCATATATTTT.

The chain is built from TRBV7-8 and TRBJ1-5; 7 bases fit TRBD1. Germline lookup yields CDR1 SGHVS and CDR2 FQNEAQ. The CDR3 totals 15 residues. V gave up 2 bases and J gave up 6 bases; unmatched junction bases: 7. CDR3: CASSLLEGAGQPQHF. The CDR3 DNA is TGTGCCAGCAGCTTACTCGAGGGGGCGGGTCAGCCCCAGCATTTT.

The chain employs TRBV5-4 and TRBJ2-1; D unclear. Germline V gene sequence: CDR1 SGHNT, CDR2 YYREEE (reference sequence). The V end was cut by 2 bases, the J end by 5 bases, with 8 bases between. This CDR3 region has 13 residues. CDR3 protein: CASSFLTNNEQFF. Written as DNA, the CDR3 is TGTGCCAGCAGCTTTTTAACAAACAATGAGCAGTTCTTC.

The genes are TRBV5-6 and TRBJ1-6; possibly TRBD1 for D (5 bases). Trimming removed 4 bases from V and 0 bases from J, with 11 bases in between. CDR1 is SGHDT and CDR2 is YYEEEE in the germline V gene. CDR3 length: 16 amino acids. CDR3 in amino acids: CASSPGQSSYNSPLHF. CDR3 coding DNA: TGTGCCAGCAGCCCGGGGCAGAGCTCCTATAATTCACCCCTCCACTTT.

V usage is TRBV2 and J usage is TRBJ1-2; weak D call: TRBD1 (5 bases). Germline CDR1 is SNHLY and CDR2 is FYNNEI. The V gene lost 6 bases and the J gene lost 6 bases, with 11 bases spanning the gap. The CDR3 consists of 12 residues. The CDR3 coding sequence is TGTGCCAGCAGGGGGGGAGGCGATGGCTACACCTTC. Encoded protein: CASRGGGDGYTF.

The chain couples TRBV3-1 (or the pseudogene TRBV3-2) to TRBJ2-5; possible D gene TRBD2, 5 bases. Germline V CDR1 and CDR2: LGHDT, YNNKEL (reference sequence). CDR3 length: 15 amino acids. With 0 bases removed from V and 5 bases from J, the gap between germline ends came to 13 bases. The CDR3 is CASSQEDPWEETQYF. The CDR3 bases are TGTGCCAGCAGCCAAGAAGATCCCTGGGAGGAGACCCAGTACTTC.

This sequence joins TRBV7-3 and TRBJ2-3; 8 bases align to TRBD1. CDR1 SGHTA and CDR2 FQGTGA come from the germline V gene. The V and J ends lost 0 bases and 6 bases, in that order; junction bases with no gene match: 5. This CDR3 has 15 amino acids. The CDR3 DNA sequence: TGTGCCAGCAGCTTAACCGACAGGGGACGGGATACGCAGTATTTT. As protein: CASSLTDRGRDTQYF.

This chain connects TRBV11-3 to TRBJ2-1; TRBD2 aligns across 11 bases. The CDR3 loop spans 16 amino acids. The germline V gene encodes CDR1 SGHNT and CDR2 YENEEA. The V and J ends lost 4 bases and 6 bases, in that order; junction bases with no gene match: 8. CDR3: CASSSMLAGGRNEQFF. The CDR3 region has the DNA TGTGCCAGCAGCTCGATGCTAGCGGGAGGCCGCAATGAGCAGTTCTTC.

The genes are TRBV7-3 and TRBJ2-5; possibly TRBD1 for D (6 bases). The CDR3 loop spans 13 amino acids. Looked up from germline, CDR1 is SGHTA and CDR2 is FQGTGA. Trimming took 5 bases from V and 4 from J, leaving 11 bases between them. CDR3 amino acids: CASSQQGRETQYF. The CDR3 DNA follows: TGTGCCAGCAGCCAACAGGGTCGAGAGACCCAGTACTTC.

CDR3 sequence: CASSDETSSPLHF. CDR3 in DNA: TGTGCCAGCAGCGACGAAACCAGTTCACCCCTCCACTTT. V is TRBV2 and J is TRBJ1-6; D uncertain. The germline gives CDR1 SNHLY, CDR2 FYNNEI. The V end lost 6 bases, the J end lost 9 bases, and 12 bases lay between the germline ends. The CDR3 totals 13 residues.

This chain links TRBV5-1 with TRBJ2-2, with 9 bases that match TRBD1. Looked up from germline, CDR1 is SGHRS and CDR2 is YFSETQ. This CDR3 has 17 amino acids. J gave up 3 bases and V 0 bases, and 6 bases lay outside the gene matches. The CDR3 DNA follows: TGCGCCAGCAGCTTGGAGGGACAGGGAGGGTACACCGGGGAGCTGTTTTTT. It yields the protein CASSLEGQGGYTGELFF.

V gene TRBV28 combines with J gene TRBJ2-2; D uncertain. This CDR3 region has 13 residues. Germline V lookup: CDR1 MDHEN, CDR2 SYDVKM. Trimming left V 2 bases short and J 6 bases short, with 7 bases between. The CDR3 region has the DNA TGTGCCAGCAGTTTAGTAGTAGCCGGGGAGCTGTTTTTT. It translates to CASSLVVAGELFF.

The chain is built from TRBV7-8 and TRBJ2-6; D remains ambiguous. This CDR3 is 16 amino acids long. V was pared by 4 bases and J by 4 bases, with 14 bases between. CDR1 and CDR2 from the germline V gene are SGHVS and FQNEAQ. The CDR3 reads CASSSIGDWGANVLTF. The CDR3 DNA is TGTGCCAGCAGCTCAATTGGGGATTGGGGGGCCAACGTCCTGACTTTC. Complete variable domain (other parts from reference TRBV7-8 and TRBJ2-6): GAGVSQSPRYKVAKRGQDVALRCDPISGHVSLFWYQQALGQGPEFLTYFQNEAQLDKSGLPSDRFFAERPEGSVSTLKIQRTQQEDSAVYLCASSSIGDWGANVLTFGAGSRLTVL.

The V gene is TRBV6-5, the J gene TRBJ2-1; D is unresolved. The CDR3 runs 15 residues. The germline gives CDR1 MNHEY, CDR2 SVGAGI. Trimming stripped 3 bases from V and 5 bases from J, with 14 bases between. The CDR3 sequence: CASSYLGQAHNEQFF. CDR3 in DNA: TGTGCCAGCAGTTATCTGGGCCAGGCCCACAATGAGCAGTTCTTC.

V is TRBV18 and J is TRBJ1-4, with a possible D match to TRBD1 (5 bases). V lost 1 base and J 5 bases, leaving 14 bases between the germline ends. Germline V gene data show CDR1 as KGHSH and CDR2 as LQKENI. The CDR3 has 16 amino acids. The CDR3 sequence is CASSPLGARKNEKLFF. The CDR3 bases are TGTGCCAGCTCACCACTCGGGGCGCGGAAAAATGAAAAACTGTTTTTT.

The CDR3 spells CASSEFGAETQYF. The CDR3 nucleotides are TGTGCCAGCAGTGAATTTGGGGCGGAGACCCAGTACTTC. This sequence joins TRBV25-1 and TRBJ2-5; D is possibly TRBD1 (5 bases). Trimming shortened V by 1 base and J by 5 bases, and 8 bases separated the two germline ends. This CDR3 has 13 amino acids. Germline V CDR1 and CDR2: MGHDK, SYGVNS.

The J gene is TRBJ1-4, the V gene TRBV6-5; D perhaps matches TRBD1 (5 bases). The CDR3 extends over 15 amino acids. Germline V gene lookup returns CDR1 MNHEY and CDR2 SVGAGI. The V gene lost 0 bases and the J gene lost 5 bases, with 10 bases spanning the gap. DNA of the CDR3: TGTGCCAGCAGTTACTCGATCCAGGGCAATGAAAAACTGTTTTTT. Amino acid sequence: CASSYSIQGNEKLFF.